This T cell receptor beta chain was captured in a study of beta chain features in type 1 diabetes. General study points: Equally in patients and controls, PCR might preferentially amplify shorter templates. Whether TCRB rearrangement is influenced by HLA type was left unresolved in this analysis.

The length of the CDR3 is 14 residues. Germline V gives CDR1 SGHRS, CDR2 YFSETQ. About this clone itself: Its specificity is not known.

cDNA synthesis used the whole RNA isolate, giving expressed TCRB sequences. The data were produced by immunoSEQ multiplex PCR, yet TCRdb's version contains in-frame clones alone and is incomplete. Of fewer than 900,000 clones in the sample, about a sixth were seen once. The chain carries TRBV5-1 and TRBJ2-5; D is uncertain. The assigned J gene may be wrong: the sequence end matches TRBJ2-7 better. The sequenced sample was naive CD4+ T cells from blood. This clonotype was obtained from a woman aged 18-29 years in good health. In DNA, the CDR3 is TGCGCCAGCAGCACACAGACACCATCCTACGAGCAGTACTTC. The encoded protein is CASSTQTPSYEQYF.